This is a list of T cell receptor beta chains from one sample in a study of blood T cell repertoires in COVID-19. The table came from immunoSEQ multiplex PCR; TCRdb's copy has only in-frame clones and leaves some out. The sample shows just over 250,000 clones, 87% of them seen only once. Sequenced sample: peripheral blood. The receptor set was obtained from a woman aged 45-65 years with acute or convalescent COVID-19. CDR3s include the opening cysteine and the closing phenylalanine or tryptophan. The D gene is left open where the match is weak. Not all rows give a size; the values are once, few, many and, for expanded clones, a class.

TRBV27	-	TRBJ2-3	-	CASRPAGGDTQYF	TGTGCCAGCAGGCCTGCCGGTGGAGATACGCAGTATTTT
TRBV5-1	many	TRBJ1-1	TRBD1	CASSPSQQGSTEAFF	TGCGCCAGCAGCCCATCTCAACAGGGGTCCACTGAAGCTTTCTTT
TRBV7-9	-	TRBJ1-1	-	CASTGGGGRAFF	TGTGCCAGCACCGGGGGCGGGGGCAGGGCTTTCTTT
TRBV27	-	TRBJ1-4	-	CASSLLGQPSEKLFF	TGTGCCAGCAGTTTATTAGGACAGCCGAGTGAAAAACTGTTTTTT
TRBV6-5	-	TRBJ2-7	-	CASRAGQVTAYEQYF	TGTGCCAGCAGAGCGGGACAGGTAACCGCCTACGAGCAGTACTTC
TRBV6-2/TRBV6-3	-	TRBJ2-7	-	CASSYGRAYEQYF	TGTGCCAGCAGTTACGGGAGAGCCTACGAGCAGTACTTC
TRBV7-9	-	TRBJ1-4	-	CASSLSRGFNEKLFF	TGTGCCAGCAGCTTATCTAGGGGATTTAATGAAAAACTGTTTTTT
TRBV2	-	TRBJ1-3	TRBD1	CASSDRGLSGNTIYF	TGTGCCAGCAGTGACAGGGGGCTTTCTGGAAACACCATATATTTT
TRBV5-1	once	TRBJ2-7	TRBD1	CASSPGQGLYEQYF	TGCGCCAGCAGCCCCGGACAGGGGTTATACGAGCAGTACTTC
TRBV7-2	-	TRBJ2-7	-	CASSLHYEQYF	TGTGCCAGCAGCTTACACTACGAGCAGTACTTC
TRBV27	-	TRBJ1-1	-	CASSRQGLNTEAFF	TGTGCCAGCAGCAGGCAGGGGTTGAACACTGAAGCTTTCTTT
TRBV5-1	-	TRBJ1-5	-	CASSPGQGGQPQHF	TGCGCCAGCAGCCCCGGGCAGGGCGGTCAGCCCCAGCATTTT
TRBV28	-	TRBJ2-1	TRBD1	CASSLQGAQENEQFF	TGTGCCAGCAGTTTACAGGGGGCGCAGGAGAATGAGCAGTTCTTC
TRBV9	once	TRBJ2-6	-	CASSVGGLPTGANVLTF	TGTGCCAGCAGCGTAGGGGGCCTACCTACTGGGGCCAACGTCCTGACTTTC
TRBV11-2	-	TRBJ2-3	-	CASSLAGAGDTQYF	TGTGCCAGCAGCTTAGCGGGAGCTGGAGATACGCAGTATTTT
TRBV19	once	TRBJ2-6	-	CASCRQRPGANVLTF	TGTGCCAGTTGTCGACAGAGACCTGGGGCCAACGTCCTGACTTTC